These 32 T cell receptor beta chains came from one sample sequenced in a study of shared clonotypes between healthy human individuals (dated by TCRdb to 2018 to 2021). Library construction relied on the immunoSEQ multiplex PCR assay. TCRdb retrieved this table from immuneACCESS and kept in-frame rearrangements only. Not all clones are present; in checked studies, unresolved V genes account for under half, and no reason is known for the remainder. The sample records some 1,100,000 clones, approximately 80% of which are singletons. Of the sample, more than 0.5% falls within the top ten clones. Sequenced sample: memory CD4+ T cells from PBMCs. Explained via the paper, the cell subset or site label denotes: CD45RA-negative fraction. The receptor set was obtained from a young man in good health. Some clones in this sample may be carry-over from other donors' samples.

The rearrangement joins TRBV5-1 to TRBJ2-2; D may be TRBD2 (5 bases). Trimming shortened V by 4 bases and J by 5 bases, and 9 bases separated the two germline ends. The CDR3 totals 13 residues. CDR1 SGHRS and CDR2 YFSETQ come from the germline V gene. CDR3 sequence: CASSPLATGELFF. The CDR3 DNA follows: TGCGCCAGCAGCCCTCTAGCTACCGGGGAGCTGTTTTTT.

This clone was recorded many times. The rearrangement uses TRBV11-1 and TRBJ2-2; D is perhaps TRBD2 (6 bases). The V gene's germline CDR1 is SGHAT and CDR2 FQDESV (reference sequence). Trimming cost V 1 base and J 5 bases, with 8 bases left between them. The CDR3 is 14 residues long. CDR3 in amino acids: CASSLEGGTGELFF. The CDR3 region has the DNA TGTGCCAGCAGCTTAGAAGGAGGGACCGGGGAGCTGTTTTTT.

The gene calls are TRBV27 and TRBJ1-2; 10 bases are shared with TRBD1. Germline V CDR1 and CDR2: MNHEY, SMNVEV (reference sequence). The CDR3 contains 17 residues. With V trimmed by 5 bases and J by 4 bases, 13 bases remained unmatched. The CDR3 DNA is TGTGCCAGCAGTCGAAAAGGGACAGGGGTCGGGAGCTATGGCTACACCTTC. The encoded protein is CASSRKGTGVGSYGYTF.

As for this clone: At one end the junction does not follow the germline gene, possibly because of a read error. V usage is TRBV6-5 and J usage is TRBJ2-7; the match to TRBD1 covers 9 bases. Germline CDR1 is MNHEY and CDR2 is SVGAGI. The CDR3 spans 15 residues. The CDR3 DNA sequence: TGTGCCAGCAGTCAATGGGACAGGGAGGCTATGGTGCTTGACTTC. Translation: CASSQWDREAMVLDF.

CDR3 region: CASSHLWTETNEKLFF. Written as DNA, the CDR3 is TGCGCCAGCAGCCACCTGTGGACAGAAACTAATGAAAAACTGTTTTTT. The rearrangement links TRBV4-3 to TRBJ1-4; TRBD1 might be the D (6 bases). Germline CDR1 and CDR2: LGHNA and YSLEER. The CDR3 contains 16 residues. V dropped 3 bases and J dropped 1 base, with 12 bases sitting between them.

At least ten counts were recorded for this clone. The genes are TRBV2 and TRBJ2-1; D is undetermined. The CDR3 spans 15 residues. The V end was cut by 3 bases, the J end by 0 bases, with 9 bases between. Germline CDR1 SNHLY, CDR2 FYNNEI. CDR3 in amino acids: CASSDGGRSYNEQFF. The CDR3 DNA reads as TGTGCCAGCAGTGATGGTGGGCGCTCCTACAATGAGCAGTTCTTC.

This chain connects TRBV19 to TRBJ2-2; 10 bases map to TRBD2. With V trimmed by 6 bases and J by 0 bases, 1 base remained unmatched. The length of the CDR3 is 15 residues. Germline CDR1 reads LNHDA; CDR2 reads SQIVND (reference sequence). The CDR3 is CASRLAGANTGELFF. The CDR3 DNA reads as TGTGCCAGTAGGCTAGCGGGAGCGAACACCGGGGAGCTGTTTTTT.

The CDR3 reads CASSPPTVFQKETQYF. CDR3 nucleotides: TGTGCCAGCTCACCACCCACAGTTTTTCAAAAAGAGACCCAGTACTTC. The V gene is TRBV18, the J gene TRBJ2-5; no clear D gene. V gave up 0 bases and J gave up 3 bases, with 14 bases separating them. This CDR3 has 16 residues. CDR1 and CDR2 from the germline V gene are KGHSH and LQKENI.

The V gene is TRBV28, the J gene TRBJ2-3; D not certain. The germline V gene encodes CDR1 MDHEN and CDR2 SYDVKM. The germline V and J ends were trimmed by 8 bases and 4 bases, with 19 bases remaining between them. The length of the CDR3 is 15 residues. As DNA, the CDR3 is TGTGCCAGCTCGATCGGCAGGAGTCAGGCAGATACGCAGTATTTT. As protein: CASSIGRSQADTQYF.

This clone was observed a handful of times. V is TRBV5-4 and J is TRBJ1-3; D remains ambiguous. From germline, CDR1 is SGHNT and CDR2 YYREEE (reference sequence). Trimming removed 1 base at V and 0 bases at J, with 8 bases between. The CDR3 has 15 amino acids. The CDR3 nucleotides are TGTGCCAGCAGCTTGAAGGGCGGCTCTGGAAACACCATATATTTT. Translated: CASSLKGGSGNTIYF.

V and J are TRBV7-3 and TRBJ1-3; TRBD1 is a possible D gene (5 bases). V was trimmed by 5 bases and J by 0 bases, leaving 14 bases between them. This CDR3 contains 16 residues. Germline values: CDR1 SGHTA, CDR2 FQGTGA. The CDR3 DNA sequence: TGTGCCAGCAGCATGGGTGGGGGTGACTCTGGAAACACCATATATTTT. Residues: CASSMGGGDSGNTIYF. The full variable domain, with the rest looked up from reference TRBV7-3 and TRBJ1-3, is GAGVSQTPSNKVTEKGKYVELRCDPISGHTALYWYRQSLGQGPEFLIYFQGTGAADDSGLPNDRFFAVRPEGSVSTLKIQRTERGDSAVYLCASSMGGGDSGNTIYFGEGSWLTVV.

This chain connects TRBV27 to TRBJ2-5; the match to TRBD2 covers 7 bases. In germline, CDR1 is MNHEY, CDR2 SMNVEV (reference sequence). The V gene end was trimmed by 2 bases and the J gene end by 2 bases; junction bases not matched to a gene: 5. This CDR3 has 15 amino acids. The CDR3 loop is CASSLVAGIQETQYF. The CDR3 DNA reads TGTGCCAGCAGTTTAGTAGCGGGTATACAAGAGACCCAGTACTTC.

V and J are TRBV7-2 and TRBJ1-6, with D unresolved. Trimming cost V 4 bases and J 7 bases, with 8 bases left between them. The germline V gene encodes CDR1 SGHTA and CDR2 FQGNSA. CDR3 length: 13 amino acids. In nucleotides, the CDR3 is TGTGCCAGCAGCTCTCCGGTGAATTCACCCCTCCACTTT. Translation: CASSSPVNSPLHF. The whole variable domain, remainder taken from reference TRBV7-2 and TRBJ1-6, is GAGVSQSPSNKVTEKGKDVELRCDPISGHTALYWYRQSLGQGLEFLIYFQGNSAPDKSGLPSDRFSAERTGGSVSTLTIQRTQQEDSAVYLCASSSPVNSPLHFGNGTRLTVT.

The chain employs TRBV5-1 and TRBJ1-1; 8 bases line up with TRBD1. The germline V gene has CDR1 SGHRS and CDR2 YFSETQ. V lost 0 bases to trimming and J lost 4 bases; unmatched junction nucleotides: 11. The CDR3 totals 17 residues. The CDR3 loop reads CASSLDPPTGGSTEAFF. The CDR3, as DNA: TGCGCCAGCAGCTTGGACCCCCCAACAGGGGGGAGCACTGAAGCTTTCTTT.

The V call is TRBV12-5, the J call TRBJ2-2; 11 bases fit TRBD2. CDR1 is LGHNT and CDR2 is FRNRAP in the germline V gene. Unmatched junction bases numbered 14, after V lost 7 bases and J lost 4 bases. The CDR3 consists of 18 residues. CDR3 in amino acids: CASAKLAGVELSTGELFF. Written as DNA, the CDR3 is TGTGCTAGTGCCAAACTAGCGGGAGTAGAGTTGAGCACCGGGGAGCTGTTTTTT.

This rearrangement joins TRBV5-4 to TRBJ2-7; 8 bases align to TRBD2. The ends lost 4 bases at V and 0 bases at J; junction bases unmatched: 9. The CDR3 extends over 16 amino acids. Per the germline V gene, CDR1 is SGHNT and CDR2 is YYREEE (reference sequence). CDR3 DNA sequence: TGTGCCAGCAGCCCGACGGCAGCGGGAGACTCCTACGAGCAGTACTTC. This gives the protein CASSPTAAGDSYEQYF.

The chain couples TRBV28 to TRBJ2-3, with D hard to call. CDR1 MDHEN and CDR2 SYDVKM come from the germline V gene. The CDR3 loop spans 17 amino acids. The V gene lost 6 bases and the J gene lost 0 bases, with 19 bases spanning the gap. CDR3 nucleotides: TGTGCCAGCAGCAGAACAGCCATTTTAATCAGCACAGATACGCAGTATTTT. The encoded protein is CASSRTAILISTDTQYF.

The chain has TRBV7-8 and TRBJ2-5; 11 nucleotides line up with TRBD1. This CDR3 comprises 15 residues. The V and J ends lost 4 bases and 5 bases, in that order; junction bases with no gene match: 6. Per germline, CDR1 SGHVS and CDR2 FQNEAQ. For the CDR3, the DNA is TGTGCCAGCAGCTACCGGACAGGGGGCATGGAGACCCAGTACTTC. It specifies CASSYRTGGMETQYF. The full variable domain, its missing parts supplied by reference TRBV7-8 and TRBJ2-5, is GAGVSQSPRYKVAKRGQDVALRCDPISGHVSLFWYQQALGQGPEFLTYFQNEAQLDKSGLPSDRFFAERPEGSVSTLKIQRTQQEDSAVYLCASSYRTGGMETQYFGPGTRLLVL.

The V gene is TRBV11-2, the J gene TRBJ2-5; 12 bases agree with TRBD2. The J call is doubtful: the DNA matches TRBJ2-7 better. The CDR3 has 17 amino acids. The germline CDR1 and CDR2 sequences are SGHAT and FQNNGV. In DNA form, the CDR3 reads TGTGCCAGCAGCTTTTTAGGGCTAGCGGGAGGGCCCGGCGAGCAGTACTTC. Translating gives CASSFLGLAGGPGEQYF.

The chain joins TRBV7-2 to TRBJ2-7; 8 nucleotides line up with TRBD2. Unmatched junction bases numbered 8, after V lost 5 bases and J lost 2 bases. This CDR3 contains 15 residues. Germline-derived CDR1 and CDR2 are SGHTA and FQGNSA. The CDR3 here is CASSPSGSRTYEQYF. CDR3 DNA: TGTGCCAGCAGCCCCAGCGGGAGTCGGACCTACGAGCAGTACTTC.

The rearrangement uses TRBV6-5 and TRBJ2-1; possible D gene TRBD2, 5 bases. V gave up 2 bases and J gave up 8 bases, with 16 bases separating them. This CDR3 has 15 amino acids. Germline CDR1 reads MNHEY; CDR2 reads SVGAGI. CDR3 sequence: CASSYGRTRLYEQFF. CDR3 in DNA: TGTGCCAGCAGTTACGGTAGGACTCGGTTATATGAGCAGTTCTTC.

The J gene is TRBJ2-7, the V gene TRBV2; D might be TRBD1 (6 bases). This CDR3 is built from 14 residues. V was cut by 6 bases and J by 0 bases, with 12 bases left in between. Germline V gives CDR1 SNHLY, CDR2 FYNNEI. DNA of the CDR3: TGTGCCAGCAGCACTGACAGGACCTCCTACGAGCAGTACTTC. It codes for CASSTDRTSYEQYF.

Comments on this clone: At the DNA level, this CDR3 is encoded by other sequences in the same sample as well. The rearrangement uses TRBV6-1 and TRBJ1-5; D unclear. Germline-derived CDR1 and CDR2 are MNHNS and SASEGT. This CDR3 has 14 residues. Trimming pared 3 bases from V and 4 bases from J, leaving 10 bases between. This CDR3 reads CASSEGISNQPQHF. The DNA of the CDR3 is TGTGCCAGCAGTGAGGGGATTTCAAATCAGCCCCAGCATTTT.

The chain recombines TRBV18 with TRBJ2-3, with 14 nucleotides matching TRBD2. The CDR3 is 17 amino acids. CDR1 is KGHSH and CDR2 is LQKENI in the germline V gene. The junction had 7 bases not matched to a gene; V was cut back by 3 bases and J by 5 bases. The CDR3 bases are TGTGCCAGCTCACCTCCGACTAGCGGGAGGGTGAGAGATACGCAGTATTTT. Its translation is CASSPPTSGRVRDTQYF.

As DNA, the CDR3 is TGTGCCAGCAGCTTAGCGGGACGACCGGGGTACAATGAGCAGTTCTTC. Amino acid sequence: CASSLAGRPGYNEQFF. The V gene is TRBV7-9, the J gene TRBJ2-1; D tentatively fits TRBD1 or TRBD2 (5 bases each). V lost 0 bases and J lost 4, with 13 bases in between. The length of the CDR3 is 16 residues. The germline gives CDR1 SEHNR, CDR2 FQNEAQ (reference sequence).

This sequence joins TRBV7-2 and TRBJ1-2; no firm D call. The CDR3 has 15 amino acids. Trimming took off 3 bases at V and 4 bases at J, with 15 bases between the two ends. The germline V gene encodes CDR1 SGHTA and CDR2 FQGNSA. The CDR3 coding sequence is TGTGCCAGCAGCTTGACGTCGCGACTGAGCTATGGCTACACCTTC. As protein: CASSLTSRLSYGYTF. Filled out from reference TRBV7-2 and TRBJ1-2, the complete variable domain reads GAGVSQSPSNKVTEKGKDVELRCDPISGHTALYWYRQSLGQGLEFLIYFQGNSAPDKSGLPSDRFSAERTGGSVSTLTIQRTQQEDSAVYLCASSLTSRLSYGYTFGSGTRLTVV.

This chain connects TRBV28 to TRBJ1-5; perhaps TRBD1 as D (6 bases). Germline CDR1 is MDHEN and CDR2 is SYDVKM. The CDR3 runs to 15 residues. With 6 bases removed from V and 4 bases from J, the gap between germline ends came to 16 bases. CDR3 in amino acids: CASSSQGRGNQPQHF. The CDR3 DNA reads as TGTGCCAGCAGCTCACAGGGAAGGGGTAATCAGCCCCAGCATTTT.

The rearrangement links TRBV5-4 to TRBJ1-3; 7 bases map to TRBD1. Germline CDR1 SGHNT, CDR2 YYREEE (reference sequence). The trim removed 0 bases at V and 4 bases at J, leaving 1 base unmatched. This CDR3 is built from 14 residues. The CDR3 region has the DNA TGTGCCAGCAGCTTGGCCAGGGGGGGAAACACCATATATTTT. This translates into CASSLARGGNTIYF.

This clone was found a few times. The chain joins TRBV10-2 to TRBJ2-1, with D maybe TRBD1 (5 bases). Germline V gene sequence: CDR1 WSHSY, CDR2 SAAADI. Between the trimmed V and J ends, which lost 10 bases and 5 bases, there was a span of 27 bases. The CDR3 length is 17 residues. CDR3 amino acids: CATNEGKRTFVHNEQFF. As DNA, the CDR3 is TGCGCCACCAACGAAGGAAAGAGGACATTTGTCCACAATGAGCAGTTCTTC.

The V call is TRBV5-4, the J call TRBJ2-3, with TRBD1 matching over 9 bases. J lost 0 bases, V lost 0 bases, and 5 bases had no gene match. The germline V gene encodes CDR1 SGHNT and CDR2 YYREEE (reference sequence). The CDR3 is 17 residues long. CDR3 sequence: CASSLGTGDFSTDTQYF. The CDR3 DNA sequence: TGTGCCAGCAGCTTGGGGACAGGGGATTTTAGCACAGATACGCAGTATTTT.

The chain employs TRBV9 and TRBJ2-5; 7 bases map to TRBD1. This CDR3 has 15 residues. Trimming cost V 4 bases and J 5 bases; bases outside gene matches: 11. Germline assignment: CDR1 SGDLS and CDR2 YYNGEE. The CDR3 is CASSPGTVNRETQYF. DNA for the CDR3: TGTGCCAGCAGCCCCGGGACAGTCAACAGGGAGACCCAGTACTTC.

This chain uses TRBV6-5 with TRBJ2-1; TRBD2 matches at 7 bases. The CDR3 runs 16 residues. The germline gives CDR1 MNHEY, CDR2 SVGAGI. V lost 2 bases to trimming and J lost 5 bases; unmatched junction nucleotides: 9. CDR3 nucleotide sequence: TGTGCCAGCAGTTACGGAGGACTAGGGTCCCACAATGAGCAGTTCTTC. It encodes CASSYGGLGSHNEQFF.